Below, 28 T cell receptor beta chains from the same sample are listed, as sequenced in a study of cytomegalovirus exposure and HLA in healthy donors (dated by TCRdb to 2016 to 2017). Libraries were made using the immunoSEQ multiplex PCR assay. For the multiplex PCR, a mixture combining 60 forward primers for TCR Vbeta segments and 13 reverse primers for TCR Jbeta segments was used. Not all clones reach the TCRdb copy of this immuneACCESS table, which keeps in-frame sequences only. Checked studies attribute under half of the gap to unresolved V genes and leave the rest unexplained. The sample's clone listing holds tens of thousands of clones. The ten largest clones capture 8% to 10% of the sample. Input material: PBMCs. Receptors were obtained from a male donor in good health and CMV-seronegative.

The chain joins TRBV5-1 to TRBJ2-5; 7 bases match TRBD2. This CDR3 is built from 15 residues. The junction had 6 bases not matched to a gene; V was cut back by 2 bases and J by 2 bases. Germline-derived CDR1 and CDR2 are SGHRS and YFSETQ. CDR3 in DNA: TGCGCCAGCAGCTTAAGAGCGGGGTCTCAAGAGACCCAGTACTTC. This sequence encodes CASSLRAGSQETQYF.

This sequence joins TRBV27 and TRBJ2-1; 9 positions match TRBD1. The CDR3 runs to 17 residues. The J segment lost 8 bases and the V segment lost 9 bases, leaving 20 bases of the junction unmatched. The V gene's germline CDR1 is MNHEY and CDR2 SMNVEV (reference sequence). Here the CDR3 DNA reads TGTGCCAGTCGCGGGACAGGGTGGTCCCGGGGTTACGATGAGCAGTTCTTC. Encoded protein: CASRGTGWSRGYDEQFF.

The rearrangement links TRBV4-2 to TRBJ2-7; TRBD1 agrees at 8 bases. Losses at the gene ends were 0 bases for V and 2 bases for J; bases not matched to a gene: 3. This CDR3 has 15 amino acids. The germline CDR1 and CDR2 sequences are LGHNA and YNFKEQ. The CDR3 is CASSQESGGAYEQYF. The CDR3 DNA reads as TGTGCCAGCAGCCAAGAATCAGGGGGCGCCTACGAGCAGTACTTC.

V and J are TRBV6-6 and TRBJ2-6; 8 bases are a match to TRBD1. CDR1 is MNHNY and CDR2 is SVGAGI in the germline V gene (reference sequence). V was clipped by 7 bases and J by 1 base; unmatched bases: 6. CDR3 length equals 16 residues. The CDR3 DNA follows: TGTGCCAGCAAAGGGACAGGAGCATCTGGGGCCAACGTCCTGACTTTC. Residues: CASKGTGASGANVLTF.

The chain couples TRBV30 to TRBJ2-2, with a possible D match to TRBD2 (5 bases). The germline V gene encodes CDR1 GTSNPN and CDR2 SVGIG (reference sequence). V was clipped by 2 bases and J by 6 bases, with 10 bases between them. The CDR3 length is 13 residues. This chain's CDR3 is CAWSRRWAGELFF. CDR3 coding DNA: TGTGCCTGGAGTCGGAGGTGGGCCGGGGAGCTGTTTTTT.

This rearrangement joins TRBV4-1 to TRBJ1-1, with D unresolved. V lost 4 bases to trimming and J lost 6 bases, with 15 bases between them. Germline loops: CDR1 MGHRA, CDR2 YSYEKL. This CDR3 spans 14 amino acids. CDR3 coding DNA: TGCGCCAGCAGCCGGGGAAGGGAGGCTGCTGAAGCTTTCTTT. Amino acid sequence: CASSRGREAAEAFF.

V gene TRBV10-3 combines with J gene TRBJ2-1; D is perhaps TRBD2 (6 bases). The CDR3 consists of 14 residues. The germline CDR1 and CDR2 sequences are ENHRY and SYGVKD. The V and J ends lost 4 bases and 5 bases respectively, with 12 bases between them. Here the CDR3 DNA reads TGTGCCATCAGTGGCGGGACTGCTGACAATGAGCAGTTCTTC. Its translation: CAISGGTADNEQFF.

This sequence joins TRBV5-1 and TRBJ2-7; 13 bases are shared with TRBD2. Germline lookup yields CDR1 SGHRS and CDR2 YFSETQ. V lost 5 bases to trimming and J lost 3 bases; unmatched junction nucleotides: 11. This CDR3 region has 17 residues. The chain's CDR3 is CASRRELAGGQVYEQYF. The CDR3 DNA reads TGCGCCAGCAGGAGAGAACTAGCGGGAGGGCAAGTCTACGAGCAGTACTTC.

CDR3 coding DNA: TGTGCCAGCAGCCAAGTTTTAGCCACCCTTAGGAACACTGAAGCTTTCTTT. Its translation is CASSQVLATLRNTEAFF. The chain recombines TRBV4-2 with TRBJ1-1; no definite D call. This CDR3 contains 17 residues. From germline, CDR1 is LGHNA and CDR2 YNFKEQ. V shed 1 base and J shed 1 base, with 16 bases lying between them.

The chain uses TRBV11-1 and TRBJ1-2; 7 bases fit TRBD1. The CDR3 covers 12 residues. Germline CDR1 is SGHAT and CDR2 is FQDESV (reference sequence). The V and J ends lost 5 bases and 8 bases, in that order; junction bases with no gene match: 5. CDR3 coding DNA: TGTGCCAGCAGCCACACAGGGGTAGGCTACACCTTC. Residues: CASSHTGVGYTF.

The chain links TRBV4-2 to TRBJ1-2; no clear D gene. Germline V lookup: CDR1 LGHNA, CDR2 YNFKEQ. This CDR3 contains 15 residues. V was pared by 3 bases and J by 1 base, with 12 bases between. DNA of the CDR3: TGTGCCAGCAGCCAGAAATCAGAGGTTAACTATGGCTACACCTTC. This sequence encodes CASSQKSEVNYGYTF.

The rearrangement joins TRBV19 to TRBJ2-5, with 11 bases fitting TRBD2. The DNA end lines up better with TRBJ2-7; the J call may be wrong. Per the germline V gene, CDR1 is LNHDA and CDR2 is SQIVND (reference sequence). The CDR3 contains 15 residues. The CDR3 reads CATSTGTSGTYEQYF. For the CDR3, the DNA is TGTGCCACCTCCACCGGGACTAGCGGAACCTACGAGCAGTACTTC.

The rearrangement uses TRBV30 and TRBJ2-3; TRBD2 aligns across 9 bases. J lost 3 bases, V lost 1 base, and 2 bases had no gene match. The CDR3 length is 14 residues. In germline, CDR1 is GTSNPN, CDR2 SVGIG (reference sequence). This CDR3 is CAWSGLAVTDTQYF. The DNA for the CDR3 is TGTGCCTGGAGTGGACTAGCGGTTACAGATACGCAGTATTTT.

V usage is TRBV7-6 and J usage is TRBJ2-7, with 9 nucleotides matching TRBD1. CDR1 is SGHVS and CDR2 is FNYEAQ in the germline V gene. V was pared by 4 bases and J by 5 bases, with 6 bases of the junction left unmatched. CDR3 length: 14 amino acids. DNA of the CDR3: TGTGCCAGCAGCTGGGGGACAGGGAGGGACGAGCAGTACTTC. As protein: CASSWGTGRDEQYF.

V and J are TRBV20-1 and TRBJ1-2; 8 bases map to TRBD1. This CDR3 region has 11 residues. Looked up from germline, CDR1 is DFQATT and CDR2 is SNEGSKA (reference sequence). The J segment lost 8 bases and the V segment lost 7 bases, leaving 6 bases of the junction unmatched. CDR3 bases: TGCAGTGTCCAGGGGGCAAAGGGCTACACCTTC. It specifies CSVQGAKGYTF.

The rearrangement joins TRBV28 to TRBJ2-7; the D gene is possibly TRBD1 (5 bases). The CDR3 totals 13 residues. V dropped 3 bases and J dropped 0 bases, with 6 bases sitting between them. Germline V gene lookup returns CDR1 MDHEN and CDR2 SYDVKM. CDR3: CASSFQGSYEQYF. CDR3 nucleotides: TGTGCCAGCAGTTTCCAGGGCTCCTACGAGCAGTACTTC.

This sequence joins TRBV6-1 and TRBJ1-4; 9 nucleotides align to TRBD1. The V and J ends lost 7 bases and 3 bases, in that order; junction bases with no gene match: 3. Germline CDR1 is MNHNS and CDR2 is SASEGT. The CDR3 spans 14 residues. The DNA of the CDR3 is TGTGCCAGCAACAGGGGGCCGGCTAATGAAAAACTGTTTTTT. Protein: CASNRGPANEKLFF.

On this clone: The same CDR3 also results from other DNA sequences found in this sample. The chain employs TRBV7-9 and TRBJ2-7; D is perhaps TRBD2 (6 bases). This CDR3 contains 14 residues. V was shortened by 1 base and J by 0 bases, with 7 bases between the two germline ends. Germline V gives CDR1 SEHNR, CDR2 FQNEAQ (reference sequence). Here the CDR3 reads CASSLVGSSYEQYF. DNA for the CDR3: TGTGCCAGCAGCTTAGTCGGGAGCTCCTACGAGCAGTACTTC.

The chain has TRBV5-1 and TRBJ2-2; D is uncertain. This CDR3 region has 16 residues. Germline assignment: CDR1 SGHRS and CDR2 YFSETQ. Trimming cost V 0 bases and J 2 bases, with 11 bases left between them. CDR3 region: CASSLVLQENTGELFF. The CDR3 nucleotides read TGCGCCAGCAGCTTGGTCCTGCAGGAAAACACCGGGGAGCTGTTTTTT.

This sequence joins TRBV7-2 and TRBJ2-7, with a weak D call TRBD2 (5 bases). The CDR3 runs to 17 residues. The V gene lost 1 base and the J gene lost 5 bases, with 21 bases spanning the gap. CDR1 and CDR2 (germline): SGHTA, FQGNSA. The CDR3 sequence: CASSLGGGERRSNEQYF. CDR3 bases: TGTGCCAGCAGCTTAGGTGGAGGCGAAAGAAGAAGCAACGAGCAGTACTTC.

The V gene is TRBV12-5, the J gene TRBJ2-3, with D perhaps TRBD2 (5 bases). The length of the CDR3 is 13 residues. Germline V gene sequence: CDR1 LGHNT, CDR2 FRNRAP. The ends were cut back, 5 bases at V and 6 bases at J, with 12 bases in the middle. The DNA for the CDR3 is TGTGCTAGTGGTCCGGACTCCGCGGATACGCAGTATTTT. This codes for CASGPDSADTQYF.

The CDR3: CSVDVGDNQPQHF. The CDR3 coding sequence is TGCAGCGTTGATGTAGGGGATAATCAGCCCCAGCATTTT. The rearrangement links TRBV29-1 to TRBJ1-5, with a possible D match to TRBD1 (5 bases). CDR3 length equals 13 residues. Between the trimmed V and J ends, which lost 3 bases and 4 bases, there was a span of 10 bases. CDR1 and CDR2 from the germline V gene are SQVTM and ANQGSEA. The full variable domain, completed using reference TRBV29-1 and TRBJ1-5, is SAVISQKPSRDICQRGTSLTIQCQVDSQVTMMFWYRQQPGQSLTLIATANQGSEATYESGFVIDKFPISRPNLTFSTLTVSNMSPEDSSIYLCSVDVGDNQPQHFGDGTRLSIL.

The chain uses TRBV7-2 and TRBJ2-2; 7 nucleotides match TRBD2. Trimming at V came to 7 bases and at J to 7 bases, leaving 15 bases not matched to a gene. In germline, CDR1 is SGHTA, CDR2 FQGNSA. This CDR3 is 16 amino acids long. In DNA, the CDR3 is TGTGCCAGCACCACTAGGAGATTACGGGGGGACGGGGAGCTGTTTTTT. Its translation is CASTTRRLRGDGELFF.

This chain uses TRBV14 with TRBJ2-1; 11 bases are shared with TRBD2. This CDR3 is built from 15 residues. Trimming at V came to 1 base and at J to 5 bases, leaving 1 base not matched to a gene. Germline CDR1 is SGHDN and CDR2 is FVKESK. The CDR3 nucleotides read TGTGCCAGCAGCCAAGTACTAGCGGGAGACAATGAGCAGTTCTTC. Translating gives CASSQVLAGDNEQFF.

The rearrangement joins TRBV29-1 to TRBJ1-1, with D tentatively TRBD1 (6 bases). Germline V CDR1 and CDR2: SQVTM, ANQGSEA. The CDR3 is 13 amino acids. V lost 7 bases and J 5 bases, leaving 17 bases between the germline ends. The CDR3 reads CSAIEGGKTEAFF. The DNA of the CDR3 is TGCAGCGCCATCGAGGGGGGGAAAACTGAAGCTTTCTTT.

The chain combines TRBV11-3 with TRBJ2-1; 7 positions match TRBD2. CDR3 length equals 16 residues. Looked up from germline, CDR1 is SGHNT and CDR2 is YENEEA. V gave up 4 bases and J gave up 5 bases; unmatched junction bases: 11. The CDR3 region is CASSSPRAGSNNEQFF. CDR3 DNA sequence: TGTGCCAGCAGCTCCCCCCGAGCGGGAAGTAACAATGAGCAGTTCTTC. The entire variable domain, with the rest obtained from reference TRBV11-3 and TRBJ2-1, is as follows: EAGVVQSPRYKIIEKKQPVAFWCNPISGHNTLYWYLQNLGQGPELLIRYENEEAVDDSQLPKDRFSAERLKGVDSTLKIQPAELGDSAVYLCASSSPRAGSNNEQFFGPGTRLTVL.

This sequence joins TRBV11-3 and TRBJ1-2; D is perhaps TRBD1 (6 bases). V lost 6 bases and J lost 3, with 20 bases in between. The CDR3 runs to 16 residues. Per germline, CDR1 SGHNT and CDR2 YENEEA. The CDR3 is CASRLPRTDKHYGYTF. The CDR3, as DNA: TGTGCCAGCAGGTTACCCCGGACAGACAAACACTATGGCTACACCTTC.

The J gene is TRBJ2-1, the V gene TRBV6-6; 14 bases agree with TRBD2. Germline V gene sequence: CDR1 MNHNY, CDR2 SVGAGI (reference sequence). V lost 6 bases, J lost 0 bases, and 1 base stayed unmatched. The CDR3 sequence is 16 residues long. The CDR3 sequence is CASRGTSGSSYNEQFF. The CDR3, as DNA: TGTGCCAGCAGGGGGACTAGCGGGAGCTCCTACAATGAGCAGTTCTTC.